These 13 T cell receptor beta chains were all obtained from the same sample, sequenced in a study of beta chain features in type 1 diabetes. Of the isolated RNA, all was reverse transcribed, and so the sequenced material was expressed TCRB transcripts. Produced via immunoSEQ multiplex PCR; TCRdb's table is partial and in-frame only. The sample has roughly 450,000 clones, approximately 15% seen once; the top ten hold roughly 0.038%. The sequenced material came from naive CD4+ T cells from blood. The origin of the receptors is a man between 25 and 39 years old in good health.

This clone turned up a few times. The chain links TRBV6-5 to TRBJ2-3, with 8 bases that match TRBD2. Per the germline V gene, CDR1 is MNHEY and CDR2 is SVGAGI. This CDR3 comprises 12 residues. The V segment lost 6 bases and the J segment 8 bases; nucleotides outside the gene matches: 4. The CDR3 sequence: CASSHAGGTQYF. The CDR3 region has the DNA TGTGCCAGCAGCCACGCGGGGGGTACGCAGTATTTT.

This chain uses TRBV7-2 with TRBJ2-7; 7 nucleotides match TRBD2. CDR1 is SGHTA and CDR2 is FQGNSA in the germline V gene. This CDR3 has 14 residues. J gave up 6 bases and V 5 bases, and 10 bases lay outside the gene matches. CDR3: CASSPMTSFGEQYV. The CDR3 coding sequence is TGTGCCAGCAGCCCGATGACTAGCTTTGGCGAGCAGTACGTC.

This clone turned up a few times. The chain employs TRBV7-9 and TRBJ2-6; no clear D gene. Germline assignment: CDR1 SEHNR and CDR2 FQNEAQ (reference sequence). This CDR3 is 15 amino acids long. V lost 3 bases, J lost 2 bases, and 8 bases lay in between. The CDR3: CASSLGHPGANVLTF. For the CDR3, the DNA is TGTGCCAGCAGCTTGGGTCACCCTGGGGCCAACGTCCTGACTTTC.

In its sample, this clone was seen a few times. The chain joins TRBV5-1 to TRBJ2-5, with no clear D. The V end lost 6 bases, the J end lost 5 bases, and 14 bases lay between the germline ends. CDR3 length equals 13 residues. Germline V lookup: CDR1 SGHRS, CDR2 YFSETQ. The CDR3 protein is CASMNPPWETQYF. DNA for the CDR3: TGCGCCAGCATGAATCCCCCCTGGGAGACCCAGTACTTC.

To note about this clone: Other DNA sequences in this sample translate to the same CDR3. The chain joins TRBV5-1 to TRBJ2-3; D unresolved. The ends were cut back, 0 bases at V and 2 bases at J, with 7 bases in the middle. Germline values: CDR1 SGHRS, CDR2 YFSETQ. The CDR3 sequence is 14 residues long. CDR3 bases: TGCGCCAGCAGCTTGGGGGGAATCACAGATACGCAGTATTTT. Translating it yields CASSLGGITDTQYF.

The V and J genes are TRBV5-4 and TRBJ1-5, with TRBD1 identical over 7 bases. Germline-derived CDR1 and CDR2 are SGHNT and YYREEE (reference sequence). There are 14 residues in the CDR3. V shed 4 bases and J 1 base; nucleotides not matched to a gene: 2. CDR3 sequence: CASSRTGSNQPQHF. CDR3 DNA: TGTGCCAGCAGCCGGACAGGAAGCAATCAGCCCCAGCATTTT.

This chain uses TRBV29-1 with TRBJ1-1; unclear D gene. V lost 6 bases, J lost 5 bases, and 19 bases lay in between. Germline CDR1 reads SQVTM; CDR2 reads ANQGSEA. The CDR3 runs 14 residues. The CDR3 DNA is TGCAGCGTCCGCCCAACTCAAGTTGGGACTGAAGCTTTCTTT. Its protein is CSVRPTQVGTEAFF.

This clone was seen a few times. The chain recombines TRBV9 with TRBJ1-6; D perhaps matches TRBD1 (5 bases). V shed 4 bases and J shed 6 bases, with 14 bases lying between them. This CDR3 region has 15 residues. Germline CDR1 SGDLS, CDR2 YYNGEE. CDR3 sequence reads: CASSPDGTLNSPLHF. The CDR3 DNA reads TGTGCCAGCAGCCCGGATGGGACGCTTAATTCACCCCTCCACTTT.

The chain is built from TRBV7-9 and TRBJ2-3, with D perhaps matching TRBD1 (6 bases). This CDR3 spans 15 amino acids. CDR1 SEHNR and CDR2 FQNEAQ come from the germline V gene (reference sequence). Trimming removed 7 bases at V and 4 bases at J, with 18 bases between. The CDR3 region has the DNA TGTGCCAGCACCTCGGCTAGGTCAGGGGCAGATACGCAGTATTTT. This gives the protein CASTSARSGADTQYF.

The V and J genes are TRBV7-2 and TRBJ1-6; no definite D call. Germline V lookup: CDR1 SGHTA, CDR2 FQGNSA. Trimming left V 2 bases short and J 9 bases short, with 14 bases between. CDR3 length: 15 residues. CDR3 protein: CASSLKGGGSSPLHF. DNA for the CDR3: TGTGCCAGCAGCTTAAAGGGCGGCGGCTCTTCACCCCTCCACTTT.

This chain joins TRBV9 and TRBJ2-1; 8 positions agree with TRBD2. V lost 4 bases to trimming and J lost 4 bases; unmatched junction nucleotides: 7. The CDR3 is made up of 15 amino acids. Germline V CDR1 and CDR2: SGDLS, YYNGEE. DNA for the CDR3: TGTGCCAGCAGCCTTCAAGCGGGGGCATACAATGAGCAGTTCTTC. Its protein is CASSLQAGAYNEQFF.

In its sample, this clone was seen a few times. CDR3 coding DNA: TGCAGCGTTGAAGTTACAGTAGAGACCCAGTACTTC. It specifies CSVEVTVETQYF. This chain joins TRBV29-1 and TRBJ2-5; D is uncertain. The ends were cut back, 1 base at V and 4 bases at J, with 7 bases in the middle. CDR3 size: 12 residues. Germline V gene sequence: CDR1 SQVTM, CDR2 ANQGSEA.

J is TRBJ2-3 and V is TRBV11-2; the D gene could be TRBD1 or TRBD2 (5 bases each). The V gene's germline CDR1 is SGHAT and CDR2 FQNNGV. The CDR3 consists of 15 residues. Trimming pared 1 base from V and 2 bases from J, leaving 10 bases between. CDR3 sequence reads: CASSLAGQDTDTQYF. The CDR3 DNA reads TGTGCCAGCAGCTTAGCGGGGCAGGACACAGATACGCAGTATTTT.